In this sample, the clone carrying this T cell receptor beta chain turned up many times. Germline assignment: CDR1 SGHVS and CDR2 FNYEAQ. The V end lost 0 bases, the J end lost 2 bases, and 14 bases lay between the germline ends. The CDR3 sequence is 16 residues long. The data stem from a study of neurological immune-mediated disorders. TCRdb called the 5' RACE reads again in MiXCR, with one record for every CDR3 protein. The data show some 71,000 distinct CDR3 sequences, 10% to 13% seen once. This sample's time point: longitudinal time-point 1 (baseline). Unsorted libraries were derived from 2 million PBMCs stored at -80 C.

This TCR was recovered from a man younger than 40 in good health. The V call is TRBV7-6, the J call TRBJ2-7, with a weak D call TRBD1 (5 bases). The sample was PBMCs. CDR3 protein: CASSLATAGIPYEQYF. Here the CDR3 DNA reads TGTGCCAGCAGCTTAGCGACGGCAGGGATCCCCTACGAGCAGTACTTC.